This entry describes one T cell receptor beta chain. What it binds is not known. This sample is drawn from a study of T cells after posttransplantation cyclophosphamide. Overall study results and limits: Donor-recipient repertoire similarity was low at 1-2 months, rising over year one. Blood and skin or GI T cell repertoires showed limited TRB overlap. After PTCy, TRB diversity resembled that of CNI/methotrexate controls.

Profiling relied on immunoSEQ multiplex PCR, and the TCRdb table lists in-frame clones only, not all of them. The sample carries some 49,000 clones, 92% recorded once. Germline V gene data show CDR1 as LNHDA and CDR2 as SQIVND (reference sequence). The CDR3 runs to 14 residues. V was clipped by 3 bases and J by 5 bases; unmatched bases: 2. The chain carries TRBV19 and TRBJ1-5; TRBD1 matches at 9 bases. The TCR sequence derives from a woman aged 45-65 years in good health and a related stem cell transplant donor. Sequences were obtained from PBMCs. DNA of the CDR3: TGTGCCAGTAGTATCGGGACAGGGTATCAGCCCCAGCATTTT. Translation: CASSIGTGYQPQHF.